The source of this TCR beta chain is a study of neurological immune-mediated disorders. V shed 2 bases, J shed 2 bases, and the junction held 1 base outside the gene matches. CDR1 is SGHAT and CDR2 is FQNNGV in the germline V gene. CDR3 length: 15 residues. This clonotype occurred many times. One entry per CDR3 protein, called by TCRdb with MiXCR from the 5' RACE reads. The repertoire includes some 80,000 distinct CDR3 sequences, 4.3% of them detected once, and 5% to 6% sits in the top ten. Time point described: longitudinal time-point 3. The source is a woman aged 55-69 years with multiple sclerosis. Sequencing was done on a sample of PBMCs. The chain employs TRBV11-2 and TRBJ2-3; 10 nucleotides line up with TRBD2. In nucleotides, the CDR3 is TGTGCCAGCAGCTTACTAGCGGGGGTCACAGATACGCAGTATTTT. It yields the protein CASSLLAGVTDTQYF. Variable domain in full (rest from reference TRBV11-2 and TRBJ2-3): EAGVAQSPRYKIIEKRQSVAFWCNPISGHATLYWYQQILGQGPKLLIQFQNNGVVDDSQLPKDRFSAERLKGVDSTLKIQPAKLEDSAVYLCASSLLAGVTDTQYFGPGTRLTVL.